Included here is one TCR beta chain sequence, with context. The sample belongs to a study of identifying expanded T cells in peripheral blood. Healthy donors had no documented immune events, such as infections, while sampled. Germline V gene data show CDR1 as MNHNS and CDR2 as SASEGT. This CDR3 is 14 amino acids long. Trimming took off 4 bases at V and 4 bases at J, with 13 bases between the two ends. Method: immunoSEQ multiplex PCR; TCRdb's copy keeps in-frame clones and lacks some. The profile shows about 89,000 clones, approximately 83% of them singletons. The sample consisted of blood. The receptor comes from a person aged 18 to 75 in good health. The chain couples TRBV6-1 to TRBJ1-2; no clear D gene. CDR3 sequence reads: CASSARTDFYGYTF. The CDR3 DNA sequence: TGTGCCAGCAGTGCCCGGACGGACTTCTATGGCTACACCTTC.